A single sample is the source of the 26 T cell receptor beta chains below, sequenced in a study of T cell changes during pregnancy in multiple sclerosis. Profiling relied on immunoSEQ multiplex PCR, and the TCRdb table lists in-frame clones only, not all of them. The table includes roughly 110,000 clones, 80% to 95% detected once. Material: peripheral blood, obtained in the third trimester of pregnancy. Receptor source: a female donor in good health, enrolled as a control in a pregnancy study.

This CDR3 is CASSLSRSGEQYF. In DNA, the CDR3 is TGTGCCAGCAGCTTATCCCGGTCCGGCGAGCAGTACTTC. This chain links TRBV11-1 with TRBJ2-7; D remains unclear. The length of the CDR3 is 13 residues. V shed 2 bases and J shed 6 bases, with 11 bases lying between them. Looked up from germline, CDR1 is SGHAT and CDR2 is FQDESV (reference sequence).

The rearrangement links TRBV14 to TRBJ2-7, with D uncertain. V was shortened by 4 bases and J by 7 bases, with 11 bases between the two germline ends. The CDR3 sequence is 12 residues long. Germline-derived CDR1 and CDR2 are SGHDN and FVKESK. CDR3 sequence (DNA): TGTGCCAGCAGCCCCCATGCTGAGGAGCAGTACTTC. It yields the protein CASSPHAEEQYF.

The chain has TRBV6-6 and TRBJ1-1, with D perhaps TRBD1 (6 bases). Trimming left V 8 bases short and J 4 bases short, with 11 bases between. Germline V gives CDR1 MNHNY, CDR2 SVGAGI (reference sequence). There are 12 residues in the CDR3. The CDR3 reads CASLTGRTEAFF. The CDR3 DNA follows: TGTGCCAGCCTAACAGGGCGCACTGAAGCTTTCTTT.

The V and J genes are TRBV5-4 and TRBJ1-1, with D maybe TRBD1 (5 bases). The CDR3 contains 16 residues. Germline CDR1 and CDR2: SGHNT and YYREEE (reference sequence). V was cut by 0 bases and J by 3 bases, with 15 bases left in between. CDR3 nucleotide sequence: TGTGCCAGCAGCTTGGCGGGGGGGGGAGGGGACACTGAAGCTTTCTTT. Translation gives CASSLAGGGGDTEAFF.

This sequence joins TRBV4-3 and TRBJ2-1; 12 bases map to TRBD2. This CDR3 is built from 16 residues. Germline CDR1 is LGHNA and CDR2 is YSLEER. V was clipped by 3 bases and J by 6 bases; unmatched bases: 6. CDR3 DNA: TGCGCCAGCAGCCACAACGGACTAGCGGGGCGCAATGAGCAGTTCTTC. Translating gives CASSHNGLAGRNEQFF.

This chain connects TRBV18 to TRBJ1-3; D is unresolved. The CDR3 is 15 amino acids. V lost 5 bases and J lost 0, with 11 bases in between. Germline values: CDR1 KGHSH, CDR2 LQKENI. CDR3 protein: CASSTRLPSGNTIYF. As DNA, the CDR3 is TGTGCCAGCTCAACTCGACTGCCCTCTGGAAACACCATATATTTT.

As DNA, the CDR3 is TGCGCCAGCAGCCATCAAGGGACAGGTCCCTATGAAAAACTGTTTTTT. Translating it yields CASSHQGTGPYEKLFF. The chain uses TRBV4-1 and TRBJ1-4; TRBD1 aligns across 8 bases. The germline gives CDR1 MGHRA, CDR2 YSYEKL. After removal of 3 bases from V and 6 bases from J, the junction contained 9 bases not matched to a gene. The CDR3 has 16 amino acids.

The chain has TRBV4-1 and TRBJ2-1; D is perhaps TRBD1 (5 bases). Germline values: CDR1 MGHRA, CDR2 YSYEKL. V dropped 4 bases and J dropped 6 bases, with 7 bases sitting between them. The CDR3 consists of 12 residues. This CDR3 is CASSRGANEQFF. The CDR3 nucleotides read TGCGCCAGCAGCCGGGGCGCCAATGAGCAGTTCTTC.

In DNA form, the CDR3 reads TGTGCCAGCAGTGAATCTGCAACTAATGAAAAACTGTTTTTT. Protein: CASSESATNEKLFF. The J gene is TRBJ1-4, the V gene TRBV25-1; no clear D. Germline V gene data show CDR1 as MGHDK and CDR2 as SYGVNS. Trimming took 1 base from V and 0 from J, leaving 3 bases between them. CDR3 length equals 14 residues.

CDR3 protein: CASSSPTGYGNTIYF. The DNA for the CDR3 is TGTGCCAGCAGCTCCCCGACAGGGTACGGAAACACCATATATTTT. The gene calls are TRBV7-9 and TRBJ1-3; 7 positions match TRBD1. This CDR3 region has 15 residues. Germline assignment: CDR1 SEHNR and CDR2 FQNEAQ (reference sequence). The J segment lost 4 bases and the V segment lost 4 bases, leaving 7 bases of the junction unmatched.

This clone has only a few counts. This chain uses TRBV30 with TRBJ1-1; D is possibly TRBD1 (6 bases). V was clipped by 3 bases and J by 2 bases, with 10 bases between them. This CDR3 has 13 residues. Germline CDR1 GTSNPN, CDR2 SVGIG (reference sequence). The CDR3 protein is CAWRRQVNTEAFF. The DNA of the CDR3 is TGTGCCTGGAGGCGACAGGTAAACACTGAAGCTTTCTTT. Full variable domain (outside the CDR3, taken from reference TRBV30 and TRBJ1-1): SQTIHQWPATLVQPVGSPLSLECTVEGTSNPNLYWYRQAAGRGLQLLFYSVGIGQISSEVPQNLSASRPQDRQFILSSKKLLLSDSGFYLCAWRRQVNTEAFFGQGTRLTVV.

This clone was seen only once. The DNA for the CDR3 is TGTGCCTGGACCGTGACTGGGTTGACCCGCTACGAGCAGTACTTC. It encodes CAWTVTGLTRYEQYF. This chain joins TRBV30 and TRBJ2-7; D not resolved. Trimming shortened V by 4 bases and J by 3 bases, and 19 bases separated the two germline ends. This CDR3 is built from 15 residues. Per germline, CDR1 GTSNPN and CDR2 SVGIG (reference sequence). Combining the CDR3 with reference TRBV30 and TRBJ2-7 gives the whole variable domain SQTIHQWPATLVQPVGSPLSLECTVEGTSNPNLYWYRQAAGRGLQLLFYSVGIGQISSEVPQNLSASRPQDRQFILSSKKLLLSDSGFYLCAWTVTGLTRYEQYFGPGTRLTVT.

V usage is TRBV29-1 and J usage is TRBJ2-7; 7 bases are a match to TRBD1. Germline V gene data show CDR1 as SQVTM and CDR2 as ANQGSEA. The J segment lost 1 base and the V segment lost 6 bases, leaving 9 bases of the junction unmatched. The CDR3 sequence is 14 residues long. In DNA form, the CDR3 reads TGCAGCGTGGTACAGGGGACCCCTTCCTACGAGCAGTACTTC. Encoded protein: CSVVQGTPSYEQYF.

The V call is TRBV7-2, the J call TRBJ2-7; 12 nucleotides agree with TRBD2. With 5 bases clipped from V and 0 bases from J, the junction kept 11 bases outside the gene matches. CDR1 and CDR2 (germline): SGHTA, FQGNSA. This CDR3 comprises 18 residues. DNA of the CDR3: TGTGCCAGCAGCCGCACTAGCGGGGGGACCTCCAGCTCCTACGAGCAGTACTTC. Translating gives CASSRTSGGTSSSYEQYF.

CDR3 bases: TGTGCCACTGGGACAGGGGGCTCAGGCAATCAGCCCCAGCATTTT. It translates to CATGTGGSGNQPQHF. The chain employs TRBV19 and TRBJ1-5, with 12 bases aligning to TRBD1. This CDR3 contains 15 residues. Germline lookup yields CDR1 LNHDA and CDR2 SQIVND (reference sequence). The V gene end was trimmed by 10 bases and the J gene end by 2 bases; junction bases not matched to a gene: 6.

The V gene is TRBV6-5, the J gene TRBJ1-4, with D perhaps matching TRBD1 (6 bases). Germline V gives CDR1 MNHEY, CDR2 SVGAGI. The ends were cut back, 6 bases at V and 10 bases at J, with 18 bases in the middle. CDR3 length equals 14 residues. The CDR3 is CASSPIGQLAKLFF. In nucleotides, the CDR3 is TGTGCCAGCAGCCCCATCGGACAGTTGGCAAAACTGTTTTTT.

The chain couples TRBV10-2 to TRBJ2-1, with a possible D match to TRBD1 (6 bases). V was shortened by 10 bases and J by 1 base, with 14 bases between the two germline ends. There are 14 residues in the CDR3. Germline V CDR1 and CDR2: WSHSY, SAAADI. The CDR3: CATNDRRSYNEQFF. As DNA, the CDR3 is TGCGCCACCAATGACAGGCGATCCTACAATGAGCAGTTCTTC.

A single count supports this clone. CDR3 nucleotides: TGCGCCAGCAGCTTGTCCCCCCGAGGACTAGCGGGGGGAGATAACACCGGGGAGCTGTTTTTT. It yields the protein CASSLSPRGLAGGDNTGELFF. V is TRBV5-1 and J is TRBJ2-2, with 14 bases matching TRBD2. Trimming took 1 base from V and 2 from J; bases not matched to a gene: 13. The germline gives CDR1 SGHRS, CDR2 YFSETQ. This CDR3 is 21 amino acids long.

This chain links TRBV9 with TRBJ1-2; tentatively, D is TRBD1 (6 bases). V lost 2 bases and J 2 bases, leaving 10 bases between the germline ends. Germline-derived CDR1 and CDR2 are SGDLS and YYNGEE. The CDR3 has 14 amino acids. The CDR3 DNA reads as TGTGCCAGCAGCGTCCCCGGACAGAACTATGGCTACACCTTC. Amino acids: CASSVPGQNYGYTF.

V is TRBV6-4 and J is TRBJ1-1; D remains unclear. V dropped 3 bases and J dropped 4 bases, with 18 bases sitting between them. Germline V gene lookup returns CDR1 MRHNA and CDR2 SNTAGT. The CDR3 totals 16 residues. CDR3 nucleotides: TGTGCCAGCAGTGAAAAAAAACGGCAGCCGGGCACTGAAGCTTTCTTT. Translation gives CASSEKKRQPGTEAFF.

The V gene is TRBV11-2, the J gene TRBJ1-3; D may be TRBD1 (6 bases). In germline, CDR1 is SGHAT, CDR2 FQNNGV. The CDR3 extends over 16 amino acids. V lost 1 base to trimming and J lost 4 bases, with 14 bases between them. The CDR3 region is CASSLVRRGYGNTIYF. DNA of the CDR3: TGTGCCAGCAGCTTAGTTCGCAGGGGTTACGGAAACACCATATATTTT.

This chain uses TRBV5-3 with TRBJ1-4, with D perhaps TRBD1 (5 bases). TRBV5-3 qualifies as an ORF whose function is uncertain. The CDR3 consists of 14 residues. The V end lost 1 base, the J end lost 4 bases, and 8 bases lay between the germline ends. CDR3 bases: TGTGCCAGAAGCTTGATGGGGGGTAATGAAAAACTGTTTTTT. Translating gives CARSLMGGNEKLFF.

The genes are TRBV7-9 and TRBJ2-3; possible D gene TRBD1, 5 bases. V shed 5 bases and J shed 5 bases, with 23 bases lying between them. Germline V gives CDR1 SEHNR, CDR2 FQNEAQ (reference sequence). This CDR3 spans 17 amino acids. DNA for the CDR3: TGTGCCAGCAGCCCACGCAACCTGATTGACAGAAAAGATACGCAGTATTTT. Amino acid sequence: CASSPRNLIDRKDTQYF.

The chain uses TRBV6-1 and TRBJ1-1, with 7 positions matching TRBD1. Trimming at V came to 6 bases and at J to 9 bases, leaving 7 bases not matched to a gene. Germline assignment: CDR1 MNHNS and CDR2 SASEGT. CDR3 length: 12 amino acids. The CDR3 DNA follows: TGTGCCAGCAGAGTCGACAGGGTTCAAGCTTTCTTT. Its protein product is CASRVDRVQAFF.

This sequence joins TRBV4-3 and TRBJ2-7, with 10 bases aligning to TRBD1. The CDR3 loop spans 16 amino acids. The junction had 6 bases not matched to a gene; V was cut back by 0 bases and J by 4 bases. CDR1 is LGHNA and CDR2 is YSLEER in the germline V gene. The DNA of the CDR3 is TGCGCCAGCAGCCAAGATTGGGACAGGGGTCGTTACGAGCAGTACTTC. It encodes CASSQDWDRGRYEQYF.

The CDR3 nucleotides read TGTGCCAGCAGCGTAGACGCGGTGAACACTGAAGCTTTCTTT. Protein sequence: CASSVDAVNTEAFF. The chain carries TRBV9 and TRBJ1-1; no firm D call. CDR1 and CDR2 from the germline V gene are SGDLS and YYNGEE. Trimming took off 0 bases at V and 0 bases at J, with 6 bases between the two ends. The CDR3 length is 14 residues. Drawing the rest from reference TRBV9 and TRBJ1-1, the complete variable domain is DSGVTQTPKHLITATGQRVTLRCSPRSGDLSVYWYQQSLDQGLQFLIQYYNGEERAKGNILERFSAQQFPDLHSELNLSSLELGDSALYFCASSVDAVNTEAFFGQGTRLTVV.